Shown below are 24 T cell receptor beta chains from a single sample sequenced in a study of blood T cell repertoires in COVID-19. TCRdb's copy holds only in-frame clones and misses some; the assay was immunoSEQ multiplex PCR. This table holds about 170,000 clones, more than 75% found once. Sequenced: peripheral blood. All receptors come from a man aged 50-59 years who had recovered from COVID-19.

The rearrangement links TRBV2 to TRBJ2-4; maybe TRBD1 (6 bases). The CDR3 totals 16 residues. Trimming removed 4 bases from V and 2 bases from J, with 15 bases in between. CDR1 SNHLY and CDR2 FYNNEI come from the germline V gene. CDR3 sequence: CASSGVGRGTKNIQYF. DNA of the CDR3: TGTGCCAGCAGTGGGGTGGGCAGGGGTACCAAAAACATTCAGTACTTC. Looking up the rest from reference TRBV2 and TRBJ2-4 gives the full variable domain: EPEVTQTPSHQVTQMGQEVILRCVPISNHLYFYWYRQILGQKVEFLVSFYNNEISEKSEIFDDQFSVERPDGSNFTLKIRSTKLEDSAMYFCASSGVGRGTKNIQYFGAGTRLSVL.

CDR3 sequence: CASSSPGQGGQPQHF. The CDR3 DNA follows: TGTGCCAGCAGCTCACCCGGACAGGGCGGTCAGCCCCAGCATTTT. The chain carries TRBV6-5 and TRBJ1-5, with 8 bases lining up with TRBD1. J gave up 6 bases and V 6 bases, and 10 bases lay outside the gene matches. The CDR3 is made up of 15 amino acids. CDR1 and CDR2 from the germline V gene are MNHEY and SVGAGI.

This chain joins TRBV19 and TRBJ2-7; 9 nucleotides line up with TRBD1. The germline V gene has CDR1 LNHDA and CDR2 SQIVND (reference sequence). The CDR3 runs to 15 residues. Unmatched junction bases numbered 4, after V lost 2 bases and J lost 2 bases. CDR3 sequence (DNA): TGTGCCAGTAGTATACTCGGGACAGGGACCTACGAGCAGTACTTC. It translates to CASSILGTGTYEQYF.

This chain links TRBV5-5 with TRBJ2-7, with 7 bases lining up with TRBD1. Unmatched junction bases numbered 4, after V lost 3 bases and J lost 1 base. This CDR3 is 14 amino acids long. Germline loops: CDR1 SGHKS, CDR2 YYEKEE (reference sequence). CDR3: CASSYGTVSYEQYF. CDR3 sequence (DNA): TGTGCCAGCAGCTACGGGACAGTATCCTACGAGCAGTACTTC. The full variable domain, in which reference TRBV5-5 and TRBJ2-7 provide the parts outside the CDR3, is DAGVTQSPTHLIKTRGQQVTLRCSPISGHKSVSWYQQVLGQGPQFIFQYYEKEERGRGNFPDRFSARQFPNYSSELNVNALLLGDSALYLCASSYGTVSYEQYFGPGTRLTVT.

The CDR3 reads CASSHSGTSAETQYF. The CDR3 DNA is TGTGCCAGCAGCCATTCTGGGACTAGCGCGGAGACCCAGTACTTC. The chain links TRBV3-1 (or the pseudogene TRBV3-2) to TRBJ2-5; 10 bases fit TRBD2. Looked up from germline, CDR1 is LGHDT and CDR2 is YNNKEL (reference sequence). J gave up 5 bases and V 3 bases, and 6 bases lay outside the gene matches. The CDR3 is 15 residues long.

The V and J genes are TRBV19 and TRBJ2-1; 10 nucleotides agree with TRBD2. J gave up 6 bases and V 4 bases, and 6 bases lay outside the gene matches. This CDR3 contains 15 residues. Germline V lookup: CDR1 LNHDA, CDR2 SQIVND (reference sequence). The CDR3 DNA reads TGTGCCAGTAGTACCCTAGCGGGAGCGATCAATGAGCAGTTCTTC. Translated, it gives CASSTLAGAINEQFF. The variable domain in full, with the rest retrieved from reference TRBV19 and TRBJ2-1, is DGGITQSPKYLFRKEGQNVTLSCEQNLNHDAMYWYRQDPGQGLRLIYYSQIVNDFQKGDIAEGYSVSREKKESFPLTVTSAQKNPTAFYLCASSTLAGAINEQFFGPGTRLTVL.

The rearrangement uses TRBV6-5 and TRBJ1-4; 11 nucleotides line up with TRBD1. Germline V gene lookup returns CDR1 MNHEY and CDR2 SVGAGI. The CDR3 runs 15 residues. J lost 6 bases, V lost 5 bases, and 5 bases had no gene match. The CDR3 DNA reads TGTGCCAGCAGTCCCTGGACAGGGGGCGATGAAAAACTGTTTTTT. This gives the protein CASSPWTGGDEKLFF.

For the CDR3, the DNA is TGTGCCAGCAGCGGACAGGCCGCGAACACCGGGGAGCTGTTTTTT. Residues: CASSGQAANTGELFF. The chain employs TRBV7-8 and TRBJ2-2; 7 positions agree with TRBD1. CDR3 length equals 15 residues. With 5 bases clipped from V and 0 bases from J, the junction kept 3 bases outside the gene matches. Germline CDR1 is SGHVS and CDR2 is FQNEAQ.

This chain links TRBV19 with TRBJ1-5; D is ambiguous. The CDR3 has 14 residues. Trimming took 4 bases from V and 6 from J, leaving 13 bases between them. From germline, CDR1 is LNHDA and CDR2 SQIVND (reference sequence). Here the CDR3 reads CASSRGLVGQPQHF. CDR3 coding DNA: TGTGCCAGTAGTAGAGGGTTGGTAGGTCAGCCCCAGCATTTT.

The chain joins TRBV2 to TRBJ2-7, with 10 nucleotides matching TRBD1. The CDR3 spans 13 residues. Germline CDR1 reads SNHLY; CDR2 reads FYNNEI. V shed 4 bases, J shed 3 bases, and the junction held 0 bases outside the gene matches. The CDR3 spells CASSGTGGYEQYF. DNA for the CDR3: TGTGCCAGCAGTGGGACAGGGGGCTACGAGCAGTACTTC.

The V call is TRBV7-2, the J call TRBJ2-3; D may be TRBD1 (6 bases). Trimming shortened V by 5 bases and J by 4 bases, and 16 bases separated the two germline ends. Germline CDR1 is SGHTA and CDR2 is FQGNSA. The CDR3 loop spans 15 amino acids. The CDR3 sequence: CASSLDGGRADTQYF. The DNA for the CDR3 is TGTGCCAGCAGCCTAGATGGGGGCAGGGCAGATACGCAGTATTTT.

The chain recombines TRBV24-1 with TRBJ2-1; the match to TRBD2 covers 11 bases. Germline trimming cut 4 bases from V and 10 bases from J; bases unmatched to any gene: 17. The CDR3 extends over 18 amino acids. Per germline, CDR1 KGHDR and CDR2 SFDVKD. The CDR3 sequence: CATSDRGLSGGAPWEQFF. The CDR3 bases are TGTGCCACCAGTGACCGGGGCCTTAGCGGGGGGGCCCCTTGGGAGCAGTTCTTC.

In regard to this clone: This same CDR3 is encoded by further DNA sequences in the sample. This chain connects TRBV27 to TRBJ2-5; TRBD1 might be the D (5 bases). Trimming pared 5 bases from V and 5 bases from J, leaving 12 bases between. This CDR3 comprises 13 residues. Germline values: CDR1 MNHEY, CDR2 SMNVEV (reference sequence). In nucleotides, the CDR3 is TGTGCCAGCAGTCTCACAGGCGAGGAGACCCAGTACTTC. Its protein is CASSLTGEETQYF.

This clone was seen more than once but under ten times. The rearrangement joins TRBV3-1 (or the pseudogene TRBV3-2) to TRBJ2-6; 8 bases align to TRBD1. Germline CDR1 reads LGHDT; CDR2 reads YNNKEL (reference sequence). This CDR3 has 14 amino acids. With 8 bases clipped from V and 3 bases from J, the junction kept 3 bases outside the gene matches. Here the CDR3 reads CASRRGLGANVLTF. The CDR3 coding sequence is TGTGCCAGCCGCAGGGGGCTTGGGGCCAACGTCCTGACTTTC.

This chain links TRBV23-1 with TRBJ1-1; D is perhaps TRBD1 (6 bases). TRBV23-1 is given ORF status, its function remaining uncertain. There are 15 residues in the CDR3. The V gene lost 8 bases and the J gene lost 3 bases, with 19 bases spanning the gap. CDR3 in DNA: TGCGCCAGCTCAAAAGGAGGCAGGGGCGACACTGAAGCTTTCTTT. Its translation: CASSKGGRGDTEAFF.

The V call is TRBV9, the J call TRBJ2-2; 14 positions agree with TRBD2. With 5 bases clipped from V and 6 bases from J, the junction kept 9 bases outside the gene matches. The CDR3 is 17 residues long. Germline V CDR1 and CDR2: SGDLS, YYNGEE. This CDR3 is CASSDPGTSGGPGELFF. The CDR3 bases are TGTGCCAGCAGTGACCCCGGGACTAGCGGGGGCCCCGGGGAGCTGTTTTTT.

Written as DNA, the CDR3 is TGTGCCAGCTCACAGCATGGGGGGGCCGAGCAGTACTTC. Protein product: CASSQHGGAEQYF. This rearrangement joins TRBV18 to TRBJ2-7, with D perhaps TRBD2 (7 bases). Trimming took 4 bases from V and 6 from J, leaving 13 bases between them. CDR1 is KGHSH, CDR2 LQKENI, per germline. The CDR3 contains 13 residues. Variable domain in full (rest from reference TRBV18 and TRBJ2-7): NAGVMQNPRHLVRRRGQEARLRCSPMKGHSHVYWYRQLPEEGLKFMVYLQKENIIDESGMPKERFSAEFPKEGPSILRIQQVVRGDSAAYFCASSQHGGAEQYFGPGTRLTVT.

The rearrangement uses TRBV5-5 and TRBJ2-1; D unclear. There are 13 residues in the CDR3. Germline CDR1 and CDR2: SGHKS and YYEKEE (reference sequence). The ends were cut back, 0 bases at V and 9 bases at J, with 10 bases in the middle. The DNA for the CDR3 is TGTGCCAGCAGCTTGGATCCCGTAGCTGAGCAGTTCTTC. It yields the protein CASSLDPVAEQFF.

This chain joins TRBV21-1 and TRBJ1-5. TRBV21-1 is flagged as a pseudogene. This CDR3 spans 21 amino acids. The DNA for the CDR3 is TGTGCCAGCAGCAATGGGAGGGGCCTCCGGGCCACGCCGATCGGCAATCAGCCCCAGCATTTT. It translates to CASSNGRGLRATPIGNQPQHF.

J is TRBJ2-2 and V is TRBV7-3; D unclear. The CDR3 consists of 16 residues. Trimming took 0 bases from V and 0 from J, leaving 8 bases between them. The germline V gene encodes CDR1 SGHTA and CDR2 FQGTGA. The CDR3: CASSLTGRSNTGELFF. CDR3 sequence (DNA): TGTGCCAGCAGCTTAACAGGCAGGTCGAACACCGGGGAGCTGTTTTTT.

The V gene is TRBV29-1, the J gene TRBJ2-3; D could derive from TRBD1 or TRBD2 (6 bases each). This CDR3 has 10 residues. The germline V and J ends were trimmed by 7 bases and 7 bases, with 9 bases remaining between them. Germline CDR1 and CDR2: SQVTM and ANQGSEA. Written as DNA, the CDR3 is TGCAGCGGGGGGGCCAATACGCAGTATTTT. As protein: CSGGANTQYF.

The chain carries TRBV9 and TRBJ2-1; D gene uncertain. The CDR3 extends over 16 amino acids. The ends were cut back, 5 bases at V and 0 bases at J, with 15 bases in the middle. Germline CDR1 reads SGDLS; CDR2 reads YYNGEE. The CDR3 nucleotides are TGTGCCAGCAGTCCCTCAGGCGTAGGCTCCTACAATGAGCAGTTCTTC. It is translated as CASSPSGVGSYNEQFF.

J is TRBJ1-2 and V is TRBV29-1; TRBD1 agrees at 7 bases. Germline CDR1 reads SQVTM; CDR2 reads ANQGSEA. The CDR3 extends over 13 amino acids. The V gene end was trimmed by 6 bases and the J gene end by 4 bases; junction bases not matched to a gene: 8. The CDR3: CSVGGQPRYGYTF. In nucleotides, the CDR3 is TGCAGCGTGGGGGGACAGCCCCGCTATGGCTACACCTTC.

This chain uses TRBV7-7 with TRBJ2-5; 8 bases are shared with TRBD1. V lost 5 bases, J lost 1 base, and 3 bases stayed unmatched. This CDR3 contains 14 residues. CDR1 SSHAT and CDR2 FNYEAQ come from the germline V gene (reference sequence). The CDR3 coding sequence is TGTGCCAGCAGCGTTGACAGGGGCCAAGAGACCCAGTACTTC. Its translation: CASSVDRGQETQYF.